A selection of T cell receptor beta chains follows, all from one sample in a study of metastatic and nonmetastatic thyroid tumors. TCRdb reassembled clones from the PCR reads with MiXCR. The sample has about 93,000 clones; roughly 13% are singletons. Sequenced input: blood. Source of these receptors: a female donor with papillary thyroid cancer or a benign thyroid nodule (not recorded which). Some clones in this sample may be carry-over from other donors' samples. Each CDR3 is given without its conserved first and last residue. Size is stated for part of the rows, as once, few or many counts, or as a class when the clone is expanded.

ASSLSVYGYEQY TRBJ2-7 TRBV7-2 many 12
SARDGGTIPF TRBJ1-1 TRBV20-1 many 10
ATRGGARDEQY TRBJ2-7 TRBV6-1 many 11
ASSLVGDTSGEQY TRBJ2-7 TRBV7-2 many 13
SAVPRDTLAKNIQY TRBJ2-4 TRBV20-1 many 14
ASSAYRGHRTEAF TRBJ1-1 TRBV14 many 13
SARGGREQGEQF TRBJ2-1 TRBV20-1 many 12
ASSFKPGGTDTQY TRBJ2-3 TRBV5-5 many 13
ASSGGGEQF TRBJ2-1 TRBV2 many 9
ASSLGTAASSSYEQY TRBJ2-7 TRBV11-1 many 15
ASSPTQTTSYEQY TRBJ2-7 TRBV3-1 few 13
ASSLRGGPTDTQY TRBJ2-3 TRBV7-2 many 13
ASSSGQRNGELF TRBJ2-2 TRBV12-3/TRBV12-4 many 12
ASKQGTNYGYT TRBJ1-2 TRBV28 many 11
ASSQIATGFAPYEQY TRBJ2-7 TRBV6-2/TRBV6-3 few 15
ASSPLGGQGAYNEQF TRBJ2-1 TRBV7-8 many 15
ASSSLGTNTEAF TRBJ1-1 TRBV7-9 NA 12
ASSRGGGRNHNEQF TRBJ2-1 TRBV6-2/TRBV6-3 many 14
SANPLATLYNEQF TRBJ2-1 TRBV20-1 many 13
ASSLGSSGNTIY TRBJ1-3 TRBV12-3/TRBV12-4 many 12
ASSFGREYDEQY TRBJ2-7 TRBV27 many 12
ASWGQGASAEAF TRBJ1-1 TRBV5-6 many 12
ASSGAGRRNEQF TRBJ2-1 TRBV25-1 many 12
ASSLADREGQPQH TRBJ1-5 TRBV12-3/TRBV12-4 many 13
ASILSRTGAF TRBJ1-1 TRBV7-2 few 10
ASSLKHPGQSNQPQH TRBJ1-5 TRBV27 many 15
SAIGLAGTNEQF TRBJ2-1 TRBV20-1 many 12
AISERNEQY TRBJ2-7 TRBV10-3 many 9
ASSTGSLSSGYT TRBJ1-2 TRBV28 few 12
ASSLGQSYEQY TRBJ2-7 TRBV11-2 NA 11
ASSFGQAGGNQPQH TRBJ1-5 TRBV11-2 NA 14
SANRGRADTQY TRBJ2-3 TRBV20-1 many 11
AINDGAAEAF TRBJ1-1 TRBV6-1 many 10
SAKGINSPLH TRBJ1-6 TRBV20-1 many 10
ASSFRPMDGYT TRBJ1-2 TRBV2 many 11
ASSLAGGTGVSPLH TRBJ1-6 TRBV7-2 many 14
ATSDFGGQQF TRBJ2-1 TRBV24-1 many 10
ASTRGQTNTEAF TRBJ1-1 TRBV6-1 many 12
SALSRLAGAYNEQF TRBJ2-1 TRBV20-1 many 14
ASSLQSQVWNNEQF TRBJ2-1 TRBV11-2 NA 14
ASSYLPGKFSNQPQH TRBJ1-5 TRBV6-2/TRBV6-3 many 15
DSSSTVNTEAF TRBJ1-1 TRBV18 NA 11
SALRDPYGYT TRBJ1-2 TRBV20-1 many 10
SARDQRGRDYGYT TRBJ1-2 TRBV20-1 NA 13
ASSSRQDHGYT TRBJ1-2 TRBV12-3/TRBV12-4 many 11
ASTTGVLDEQY TRBJ2-7 TRBV28 NA 11
ASSEGGGWDYGYT TRBJ1-2 TRBV6-1 many 13
ASSQVGVREKLF TRBJ1-4 TRBV4-2 many 12
ASSSGRGLYEQY TRBJ2-7 TRBV13 NA 12
ASSEDPTDMNTEAF TRBJ1-1 TRBV6-1 few 14
STYGLEGHYGYT TRBJ1-2 TRBV29-1 many 12
ASSLAGDLNEQF TRBJ2-1 TRBV7-2 NA 12
SARGDPEPAGELF TRBJ2-2 TRBV20-1 many 13
ASSPPGKVGPYEQY TRBJ2-7 TRBV18 many 14
ASRRQGADEQF TRBJ2-1 TRBV4-3 many 11
SAQEGRTGQETQY TRBJ2-5 TRBV20-1 many 13
AWTGPREGTQY TRBJ2-5 TRBV30 many 11
ASSVVPGDLYEQY TRBJ2-7 TRBV9 many 13
SARTSGRNTGELF TRBJ2-2 TRBV20-1 many 13